This paragraph covers one T cell receptor (beta chain) sequence. These data are taken from a study of low-dose radiotherapy and immunotherapy resistance in tumors. Study as a whole: Each fraction for Cohort 1 was 0.5 Gy, given every 2 weeks, and the total came to 6.5 Gy. Over 26 weeks, cohort 2 got 1 Gy every two weeks, reaching 13 Gy. Treatment included intravenous cyclophosphamide dosed at 200 mg/m2 every two weeks, one day before radiation and immunotherapy.

Time point specified: before trial treatment. V lost 2 bases, J lost 7 bases, and 21 bases lay in between. CDR1 SGHAT and CDR2 FQNNGV come from the germline V gene. The CDR3 loop spans 16 amino acids. TRAV- and TRBV-specific primers primed first-strand cDNA, covering alpha and beta chains. TCR amplification involved around 22 PCR cycles with a constant-region primer and V-primer adapter. From the reads, TCRdb called clonotypes with MiXCR, one entry per CDR3 protein. The sample lists about 64,000 distinct CDR3 sequences, more than 20% occurring once. Here the sequenced sample was PBMCs, taken before treatment. The source is a male donor with rectosigmoid adenocarcinoma. This sequence joins TRBV11-2 and TRBJ2-7; D perhaps matches TRBD2 (6 bases). CDR3 DNA: TGTGCCAGCAGCTTACTGCAGGGAGGCCCAACCGGAGAGCAGTACTTC. It translates to CASSLLQGGPTGEQYF.